This T cell receptor beta chain was sequenced for a study of response to subunit inactivated influenza vaccine. Overall study findings and caveats: Only a handful of new T cells, the authors suggested, are recruited with each seasonal influenza vaccination.

This clonotype was found a few times. The antigen remains unidentified. The CDR3 has 14 residues. Trimming cost V 7 bases and J 8 bases; bases outside gene matches: 6. TCRdb recomputed calls from the RT-PCR reads with MiXCR, one row per CDR3 protein. In the table there are roughly 700,000 distinct CDR3 sequences, roughly 14% of which are singletons. The sample in question was PBMCs from blood, obtained about 12 days after vaccination. The chain uses TRBV12-3 or TRBV12-4 and TRBJ2-1, with TRBD2 matching over 12 bases. The origin of this receptor is a man aged 50 to 59 who received an inactivated influenza vaccine. In DNA, the CDR3 is TGTGCCAGCAATCCGACTAGCGGGAGTGATGAGCAGTTCTTC. Residues: CASNPTSGSDEQFF.